The clone carrying this T cell receptor (beta chain) was observed a handful of times. Its target is not known. Each CDR3 protein is one row after TCRdb ran MiXCR on the reads. The sample has some 920,000 distinct CDR3 sequences, less than 35% seen once. The V and J ends lost 0 bases and 10 bases respectively, with 10 bases between them. The CDR3 extends over 13 amino acids. Germline V lookup: CDR1 MNHEY, CDR2 SMNVEV (reference sequence). The data stem from a study of T cell repertoires in cytomegalovirus infection. This specimen was cultured CD8+ T cells from PBMCs, taken from culture after CMV antigen stimulation. This TCR derives from a human donor in good health (CMV status not recorded). Some clones in this sample may be carry-over from other donors' samples. V is TRBV27 and J is TRBJ1-5; D is uncertain. CDR3: CASSLSGSRPQHF. The CDR3 coding sequence is TGTGCCAGCAGTTTATCCGGGTCCCGACCCCAGCATTTT.